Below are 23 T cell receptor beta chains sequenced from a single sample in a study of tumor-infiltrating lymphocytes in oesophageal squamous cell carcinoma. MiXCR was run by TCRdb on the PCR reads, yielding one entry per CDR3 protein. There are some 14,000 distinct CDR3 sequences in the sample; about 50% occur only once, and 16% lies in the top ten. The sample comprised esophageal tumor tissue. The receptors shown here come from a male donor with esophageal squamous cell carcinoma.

CDR3 sequence: CASSPTGAYNEQFF. The CDR3 DNA is TGTGCCAGCAGCCCCACGGGGGCCTACAATGAGCAGTTCTTC. The chain joins TRBV6-4 to TRBJ2-1; maybe TRBD2 (6 bases). Germline values: CDR1 MRHNA, CDR2 SNTAGT. The CDR3 loop spans 14 amino acids. V was cut by 6 bases and J by 2 bases, with 11 bases left in between.

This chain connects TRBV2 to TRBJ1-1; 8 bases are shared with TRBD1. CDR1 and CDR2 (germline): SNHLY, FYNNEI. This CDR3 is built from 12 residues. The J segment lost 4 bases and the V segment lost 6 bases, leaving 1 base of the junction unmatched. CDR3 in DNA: TGTGCCAGCAGCGACAGGGGCACTGAAGCTTTCTTT. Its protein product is CASSDRGTEAFF.

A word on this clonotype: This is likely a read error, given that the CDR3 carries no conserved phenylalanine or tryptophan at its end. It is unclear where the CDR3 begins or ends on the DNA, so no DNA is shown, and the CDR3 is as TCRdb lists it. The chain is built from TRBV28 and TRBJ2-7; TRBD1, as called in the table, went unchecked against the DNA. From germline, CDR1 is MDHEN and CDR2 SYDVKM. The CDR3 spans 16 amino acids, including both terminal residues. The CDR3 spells CASSFITGDGGYTFGS.

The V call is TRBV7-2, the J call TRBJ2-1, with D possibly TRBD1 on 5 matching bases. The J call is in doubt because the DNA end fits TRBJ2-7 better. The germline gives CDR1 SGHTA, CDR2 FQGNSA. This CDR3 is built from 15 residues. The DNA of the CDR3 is TGTGCCAGCAGCTTAGGGCCCAGGGATACCTACGAGCAGTACTTC. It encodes CASSLGPRDTYEQYF.

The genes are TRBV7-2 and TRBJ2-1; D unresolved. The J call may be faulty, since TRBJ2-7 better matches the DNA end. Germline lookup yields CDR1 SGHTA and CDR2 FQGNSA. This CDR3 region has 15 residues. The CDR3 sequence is CASSLYPGHTYEQYF. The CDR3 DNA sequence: TGTGCCAGCAGCTTATATCCCGGCCATACCTACGAGCAGTACTTC.

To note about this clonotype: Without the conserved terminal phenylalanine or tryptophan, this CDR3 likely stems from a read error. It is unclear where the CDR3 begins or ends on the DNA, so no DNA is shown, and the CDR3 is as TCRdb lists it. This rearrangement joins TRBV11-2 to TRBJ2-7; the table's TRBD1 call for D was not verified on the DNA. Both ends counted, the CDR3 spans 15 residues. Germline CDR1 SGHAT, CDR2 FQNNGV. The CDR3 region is CASSPGQDYGYTFGS.

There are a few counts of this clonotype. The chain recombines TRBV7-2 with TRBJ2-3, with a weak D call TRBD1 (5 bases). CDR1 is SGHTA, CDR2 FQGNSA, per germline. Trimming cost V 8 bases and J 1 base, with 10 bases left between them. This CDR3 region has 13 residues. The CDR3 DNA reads TGTGCCAGCGCAGGGTTCGGCACAGATACGCAGTATTTT. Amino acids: CASAGFGTDTQYF.

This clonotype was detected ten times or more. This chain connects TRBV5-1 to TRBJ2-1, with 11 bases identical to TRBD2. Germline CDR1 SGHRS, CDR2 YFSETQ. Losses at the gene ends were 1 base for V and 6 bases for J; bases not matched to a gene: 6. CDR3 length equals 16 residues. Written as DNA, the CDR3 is TGCGCCAGCAGCTTGAGTCTAGCGGGAGGCGGCAATGAGCAGTTCTTC. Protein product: CASSLSLAGGGNEQFF.

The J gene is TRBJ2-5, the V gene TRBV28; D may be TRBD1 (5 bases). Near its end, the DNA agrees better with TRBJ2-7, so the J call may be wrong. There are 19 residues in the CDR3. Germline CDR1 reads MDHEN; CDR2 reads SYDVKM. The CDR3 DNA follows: TGTGCCAGCAGTTCAGTAGGGCGGCAGGGCCGGTCCCGCTCCTACGAGCAGTACTTC. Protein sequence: CASSSVGRQGRSRSYEQYF.

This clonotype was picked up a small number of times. CDR3 DNA sequence: TGTGCCAGCAGCCTAGGCCTAGGTCCCTACGAGCAGTACTTC. Translating it yields CASSLGLGPYEQYF. V gene TRBV7-9 combines with J gene TRBJ2-7; D gene uncertain. Germline CDR1 SEHNR, CDR2 FQNEAQ (reference sequence). With 5 bases removed from V and 2 bases from J, the gap between germline ends came to 13 bases. The CDR3 has 14 residues.

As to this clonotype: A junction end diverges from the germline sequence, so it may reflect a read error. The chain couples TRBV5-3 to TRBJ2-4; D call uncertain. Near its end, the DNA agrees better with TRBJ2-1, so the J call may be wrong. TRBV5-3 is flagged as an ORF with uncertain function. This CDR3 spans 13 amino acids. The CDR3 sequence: CASSFSGYNEQFF. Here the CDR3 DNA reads TGTGCCAGCAGCTTTTCAGGTTACAATGAGCAGTTCTTC.

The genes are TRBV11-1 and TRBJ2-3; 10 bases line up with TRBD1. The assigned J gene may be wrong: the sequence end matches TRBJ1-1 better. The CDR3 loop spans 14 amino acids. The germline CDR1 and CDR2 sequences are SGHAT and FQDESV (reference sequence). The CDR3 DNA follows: TGTGCCAGCAGCTGGAGGACAGGGGGGACTGAAGCTTTCTTT. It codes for CASSWRTGGTEAFF.

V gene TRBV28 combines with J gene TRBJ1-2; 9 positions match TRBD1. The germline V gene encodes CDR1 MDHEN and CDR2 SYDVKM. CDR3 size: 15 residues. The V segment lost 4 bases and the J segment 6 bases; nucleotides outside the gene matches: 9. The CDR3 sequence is CASSSYRGLVDGYTF. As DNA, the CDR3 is TGTGCCAGCAGTTCGTACAGGGGGCTAGTGGATGGCTACACCTTC.

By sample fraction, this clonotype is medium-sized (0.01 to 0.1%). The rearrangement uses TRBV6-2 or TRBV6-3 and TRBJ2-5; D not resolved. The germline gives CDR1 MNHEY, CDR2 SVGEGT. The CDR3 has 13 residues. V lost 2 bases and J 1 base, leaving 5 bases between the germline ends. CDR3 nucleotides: TGTGCCAGCAGTTACGAGGTCCAAGAGACCCAGTACTTC. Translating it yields CASSYEVQETQYF.

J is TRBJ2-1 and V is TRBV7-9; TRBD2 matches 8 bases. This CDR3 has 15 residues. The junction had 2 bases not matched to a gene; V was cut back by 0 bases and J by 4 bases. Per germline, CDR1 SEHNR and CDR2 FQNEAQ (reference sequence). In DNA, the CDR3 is TGTGCCAGCAGCTTAGCTAGCGGGATGTACAATGAGCAGTTCTTC. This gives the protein CASSLASGMYNEQFF.

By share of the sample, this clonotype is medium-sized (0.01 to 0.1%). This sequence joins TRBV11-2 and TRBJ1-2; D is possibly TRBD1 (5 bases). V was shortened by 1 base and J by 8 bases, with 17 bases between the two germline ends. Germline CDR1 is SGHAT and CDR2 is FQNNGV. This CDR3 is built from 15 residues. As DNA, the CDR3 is TGTGCCAGCAGCTTAGGTGGACATCCCTCAGCGGGCTACACCTTC. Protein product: CASSLGGHPSAGYTF.

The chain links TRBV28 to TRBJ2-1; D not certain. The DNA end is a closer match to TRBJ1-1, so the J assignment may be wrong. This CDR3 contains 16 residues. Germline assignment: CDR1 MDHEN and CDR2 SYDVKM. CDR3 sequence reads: CASSLWGKGLNTEAFF. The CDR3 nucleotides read TGTGCCAGCAGTTTATGGGGGAAAGGTCTTAACACTGAAGCTTTCTTT.

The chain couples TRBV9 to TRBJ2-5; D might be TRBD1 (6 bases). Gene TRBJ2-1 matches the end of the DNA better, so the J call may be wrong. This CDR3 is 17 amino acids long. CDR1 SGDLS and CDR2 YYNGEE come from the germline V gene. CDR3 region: CASSVDPTGYPYNEQFF. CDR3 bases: TGTGCCAGCAGCGTGGACCCCACAGGGTACCCCTACAATGAGCAGTTCTTC.

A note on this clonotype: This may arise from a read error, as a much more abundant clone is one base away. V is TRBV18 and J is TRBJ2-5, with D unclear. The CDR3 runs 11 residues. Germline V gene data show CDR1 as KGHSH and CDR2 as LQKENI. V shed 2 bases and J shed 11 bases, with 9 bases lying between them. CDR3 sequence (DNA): TGTGCCAGCTCACCAGACAATGAGCAGTACTTC. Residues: CASSPDNEQYF.

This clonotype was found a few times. The CDR3, as DNA: TGTGCCAGCAGCCACCCCGGTGGGGCCAATGAGCAGTTCTTC. Its translation is CASSHPGGANEQFF. This chain connects TRBV14 to TRBJ2-1; tentatively, D is TRBD1 (5 bases). Germline CDR1 SGHDN, CDR2 FVKESK. The CDR3 sequence is 14 residues long. V lost 3 bases, J lost 6 bases, and 12 bases lay in between. Looking up the rest from reference TRBV14 and TRBJ2-1 gives the full variable domain: EAGVTQFPSHSVIEKGQTVTLRCDPISGHDNLYWYRRVMGKEIKFLLHFVKESKQDESGMPNNRFLAERTGGTYSTLKVQPAELEDSGVYFCASSHPGGANEQFFGPGTRLTVL.

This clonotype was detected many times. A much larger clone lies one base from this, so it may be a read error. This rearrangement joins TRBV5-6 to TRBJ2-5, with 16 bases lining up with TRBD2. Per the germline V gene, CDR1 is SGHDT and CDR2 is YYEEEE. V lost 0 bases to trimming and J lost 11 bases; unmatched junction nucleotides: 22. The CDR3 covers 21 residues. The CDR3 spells CASSLEIDRPPGLAGGEGQYF. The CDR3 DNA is TGTGCCAGCAGCTTGGAAATTGACAGGCCCCCGGGACTAGCGGGAGGGGAGGGGCAGTACTTC. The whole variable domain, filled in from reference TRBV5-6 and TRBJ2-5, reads DAGVTQSPTHLIKTRGQQVTLRCSPKSGHDTVSWYQQALGQGPQFIFQYYEEEERQRGNFPDRFSGHQFPNYSSELNVNALLLGDSALYLCASSLEIDRPPGLAGGEGQYFGPGTRLLVL.

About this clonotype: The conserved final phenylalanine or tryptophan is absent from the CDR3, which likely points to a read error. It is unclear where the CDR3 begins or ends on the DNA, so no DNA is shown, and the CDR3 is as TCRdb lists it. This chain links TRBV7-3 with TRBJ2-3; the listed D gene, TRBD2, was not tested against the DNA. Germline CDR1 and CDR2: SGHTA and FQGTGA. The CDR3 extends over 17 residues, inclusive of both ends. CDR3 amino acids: CASSLSGRYKDEQFFGS.

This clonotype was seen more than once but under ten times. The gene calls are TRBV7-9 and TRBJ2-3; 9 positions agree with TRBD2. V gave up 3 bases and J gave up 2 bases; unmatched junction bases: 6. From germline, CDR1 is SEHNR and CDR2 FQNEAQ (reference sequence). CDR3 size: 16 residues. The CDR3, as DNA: TGTGCCAGCAGCTTGGGTAGCGGGAGAGTCACAGATACGCAGTATTTT. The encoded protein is CASSLGSGRVTDTQYF.